This T cell receptor beta chain stems from a study of T cells in localized non-small cell lung cancer. Notes on the study in general: Adjacent lung exhibited a median of 57 among the 100 most abundant tumor clones. Sequencing was limited to one tumor region, leaving the possibility of heterogeneity open. The study found T cell clonality highest in uninvolved adjacent lung, above tumor. Patients showing higher blood T cell density tended to see longer overall survival.

This CDR3 contains 17 residues. V lost 3 bases to trimming and J lost 7 bases, with 25 bases between them. CDR1 is SGHRS, CDR2 YFSETQ, per germline. The data were produced by immunoSEQ multiplex PCR, yet TCRdb's version contains in-frame clones alone and is incomplete. The sample holds 45,000 to 55,000 clones; just over 85% are singletons and the top ten take about 20%. About this clone: Its antigen is currently unknown.

This chain connects TRBV5-1 to TRBJ2-5; either TRBD1 or TRBD2 may fit D (5 bases each). The input for sequencing was peripheral blood, taken before any cancer treatment. The receptor comes from a male donor at least 60 years old with stage III squamous cell lung carcinoma. The CDR3: CASSWGSGLPVSGTQYF. CDR3 nucleotides: TGCGCCAGCAGCTGGGGCTCGGGTCTGCCCGTAAGCGGGACCCAGTACTTC.